This record concerns one T cell receptor beta chain sequence. Its antigen remains unknown. TCRdb redid the calling of the reads with MiXCR, one entry per CDR3 protein. Here the sample spans 680,000 or so distinct CDR3 sequences, roughly 36% being singletons. Trimming took off 4 bases at V and 0 bases at J, with 10 bases between the two ends. Germline V gives CDR1 SNHLY, CDR2 FYNNEI. The CDR3 runs 14 residues. This sample stems from a study of T cell repertoires in cytomegalovirus infection. About the research overall: Both a matching HLA type and CMV infection were indicated by public TCR beta signatures. Points from the study as a whole: Cumulative frequency of public TCR beta families picked out carriers of CMV plus the relevant HLA. CMV-specific TCR beta clonotypes restricted by HLA-C were the ones dominating the ex vivo response.

This TCR derives from a human donor in good health (CMV status not recorded). Some clones in this sample may be carry-over from other donors' samples. The sequenced sample consisted of PBMCs. This sequence joins TRBV2 and TRBJ2-7; D is unclear. The CDR3: CASSAPPRSYEQYF. The CDR3 DNA reads as TGTGCCAGCAGTGCCCCGCCCCGCTCCTACGAGCAGTACTTC.